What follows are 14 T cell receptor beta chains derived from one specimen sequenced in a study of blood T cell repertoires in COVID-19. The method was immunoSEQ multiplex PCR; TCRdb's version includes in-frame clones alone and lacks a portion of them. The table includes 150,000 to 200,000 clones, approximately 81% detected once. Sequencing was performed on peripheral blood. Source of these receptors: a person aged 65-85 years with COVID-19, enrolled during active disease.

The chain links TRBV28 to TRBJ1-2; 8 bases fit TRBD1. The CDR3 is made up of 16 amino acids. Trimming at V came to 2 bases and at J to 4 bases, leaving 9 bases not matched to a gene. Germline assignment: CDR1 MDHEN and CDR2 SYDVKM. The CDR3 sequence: CASSLQGAIQVYGYTF. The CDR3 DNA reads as TGTGCCAGCAGTTTACAGGGGGCTATACAGGTCTATGGCTACACCTTC.

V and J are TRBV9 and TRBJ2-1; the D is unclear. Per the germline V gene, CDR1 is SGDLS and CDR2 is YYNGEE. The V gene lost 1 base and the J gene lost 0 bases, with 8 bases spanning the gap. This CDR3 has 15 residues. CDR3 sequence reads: CASSVMSDSYNEQFF. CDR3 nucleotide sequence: TGTGCCAGCAGCGTAATGAGCGACTCCTACAATGAGCAGTTCTTC.

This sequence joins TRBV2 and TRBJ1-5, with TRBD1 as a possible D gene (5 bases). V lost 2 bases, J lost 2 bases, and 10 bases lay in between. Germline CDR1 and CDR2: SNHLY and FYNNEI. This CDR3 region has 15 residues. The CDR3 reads CASSERQGGNQPQHF. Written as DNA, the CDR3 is TGTGCCAGCAGTGAAAGGCAGGGCGGCAATCAGCCCCAGCATTTT.

The CDR3 protein is CASSWGGLADEQYF. CDR3 nucleotide sequence: TGTGCCAGCAGCTGGGGGGGACTAGCGGACGAGCAGTACTTC. The chain carries TRBV5-6 and TRBJ2-7, with 11 bases lining up with TRBD2. The junction had 4 bases not matched to a gene; V was cut back by 3 bases and J by 5 bases. This CDR3 has 14 amino acids. Germline V gene data show CDR1 as SGHDT and CDR2 as YYEEEE.

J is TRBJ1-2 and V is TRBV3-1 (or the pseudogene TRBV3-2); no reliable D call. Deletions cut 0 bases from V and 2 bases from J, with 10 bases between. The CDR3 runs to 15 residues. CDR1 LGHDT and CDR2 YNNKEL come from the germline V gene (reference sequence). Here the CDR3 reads CASSQDTRVNYGYTF. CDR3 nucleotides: TGTGCCAGCAGCCAAGATACGCGAGTGAACTATGGCTACACCTTC.

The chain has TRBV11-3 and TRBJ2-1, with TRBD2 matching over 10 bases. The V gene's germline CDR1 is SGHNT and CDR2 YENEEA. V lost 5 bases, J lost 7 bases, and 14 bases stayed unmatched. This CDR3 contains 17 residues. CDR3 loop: CASSLTSGTGSGNEQFF. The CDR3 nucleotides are TGTGCCAGCAGCCTTACTAGCGGGACAGGTTCAGGGAATGAGCAGTTCTTC.

This CDR3 is CASSFHPGTVGTEAFF. CDR3 DNA: TGTGCCAGCAGTTTCCACCCAGGGACAGTAGGGACTGAAGCTTTCTTT. The chain couples TRBV28 to TRBJ1-1; TRBD1 matches 7 bases. CDR1 and CDR2 (germline): MDHEN, SYDVKM. The CDR3 runs to 16 residues. V lost 3 bases and J lost 5; bases outside the gene matches: 12.

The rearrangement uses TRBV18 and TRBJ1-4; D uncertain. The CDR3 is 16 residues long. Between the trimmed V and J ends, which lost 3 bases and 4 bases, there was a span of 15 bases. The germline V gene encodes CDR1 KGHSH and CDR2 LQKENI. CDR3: CASSPLLGGSNEKLFF. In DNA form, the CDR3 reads TGTGCCAGCTCACCTTTGCTTGGAGGGAGTAATGAAAAACTGTTTTTT.

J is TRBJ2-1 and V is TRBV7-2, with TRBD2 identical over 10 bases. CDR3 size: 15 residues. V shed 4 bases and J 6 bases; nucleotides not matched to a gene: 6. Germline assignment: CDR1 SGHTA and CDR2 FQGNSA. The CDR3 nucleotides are TGTGCCAGCAGCTACGAGCGGGGGGGGCTCAATGAGCAGTTCTTC. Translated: CASSYERGGLNEQFF.

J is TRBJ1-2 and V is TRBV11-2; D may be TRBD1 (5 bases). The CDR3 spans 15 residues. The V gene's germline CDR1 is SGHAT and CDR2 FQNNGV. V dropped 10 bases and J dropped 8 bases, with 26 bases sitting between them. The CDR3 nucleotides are TGTGCCACCCTGAGTCGGGGGGTATCCCGCTCGGGCTACACCTTC. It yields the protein CATLSRGVSRSGYTF.

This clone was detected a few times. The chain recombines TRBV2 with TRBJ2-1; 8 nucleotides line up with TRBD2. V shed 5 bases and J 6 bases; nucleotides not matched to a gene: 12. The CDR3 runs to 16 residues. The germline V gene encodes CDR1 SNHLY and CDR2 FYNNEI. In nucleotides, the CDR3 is TGTGCCAGCAGTCCCGCCGGGAGGGCCTTTTTCAATGAGCAGTTCTTC. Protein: CASSPAGRAFFNEQFF. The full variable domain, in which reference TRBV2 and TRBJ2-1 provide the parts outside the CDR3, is EPEVTQTPSHQVTQMGQEVILRCVPISNHLYFYWYRQILGQKVEFLVSFYNNEISEKSEIFDDQFSVERPDGSNFTLKIRSTKLEDSAMYFCASSPAGRAFFNEQFFGPGTRLTVL.

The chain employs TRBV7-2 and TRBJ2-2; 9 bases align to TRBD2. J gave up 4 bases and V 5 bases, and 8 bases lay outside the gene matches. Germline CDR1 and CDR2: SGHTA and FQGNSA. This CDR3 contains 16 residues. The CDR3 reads CASSLAGGPVTGELFF. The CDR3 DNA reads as TGTGCCAGCAGCCTCGCGGGAGGGCCCGTCACCGGGGAGCTGTTTTTT.

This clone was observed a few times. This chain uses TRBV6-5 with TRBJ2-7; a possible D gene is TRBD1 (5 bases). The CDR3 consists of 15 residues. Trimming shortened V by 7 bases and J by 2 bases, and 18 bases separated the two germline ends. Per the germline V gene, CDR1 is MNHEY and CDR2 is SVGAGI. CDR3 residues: CASTNSGAGTYEQYF. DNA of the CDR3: TGTGCCAGCACCAACTCGGGTGCAGGGACCTACGAGCAGTACTTC.

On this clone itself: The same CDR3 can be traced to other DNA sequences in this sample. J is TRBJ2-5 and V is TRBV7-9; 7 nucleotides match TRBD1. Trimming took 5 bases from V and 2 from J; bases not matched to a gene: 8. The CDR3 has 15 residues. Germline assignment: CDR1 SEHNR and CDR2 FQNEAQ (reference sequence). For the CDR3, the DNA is TGTGCCAGCAGCCACAGACAGGGTCGACAAGAGACCCAGTACTTC. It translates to CASSHRQGRQETQYF.